Listed below are T cell receptor beta chains from one sample, sequenced in a study of blood T cells in healthy people across ages. TCRdb re-called the 5' RACE reads with MiXCR, one entry per CDR3 protein. This sample has about 1.6 million distinct CDR3 sequences, with almost 35% found just once. Sample: blood. These receptors all come from a woman younger than 45 in good health. CDR3s include the opening cysteine and the closing phenylalanine or tryptophan. Each record gives: V gene, J gene, clone size, D gene, CDR3 protein, CDR3 DNA. A D gene is named only where the DNA matches it firmly. Not all rows give a size; the values are once, few, many and, for expanded clones, a class.

v_gene: TRBV6-1; j_gene: TRBJ2-1; abundance: .; d_gene: TRBD2; CDR3aa: CASSTPGLAGGPVNEQFF; CDR3nt: TGTGCCAGCAGCACGCCAGGACTAGCGGGAGGGCCAGTTAATGAGCAGTTCTTC
v_gene: TRBV24-1; j_gene: TRBJ1-2; abundance: .; d_gene: .; CDR3aa: CATSDTPGSGYTF; CDR3nt: TGTGCCACCAGTGACACCCCAGGGTCCGGCTACACCTTC
v_gene: TRBV20-1; j_gene: TRBJ2-3; abundance: .; d_gene: TRBD2; CDR3aa: CSRVGGTSSTDTQYF; CDR3nt: TGCAGTCGGGTTGGGGGGACTAGCAGCACAGATACGCAGTATTTT
v_gene: TRBV20-1; j_gene: TRBJ2-1; abundance: few; d_gene: TRBD1; CDR3aa: CSAGTGQASSYNEQFF; CDR3nt: TGCAGTGCGGGGACGGGACAGGCAAGCTCCTACAATGAGCAGTTCTTC
v_gene: TRBV5-1; j_gene: TRBJ1-1; abundance: .; d_gene: .; CDR3aa: CASNRGETIMNTEAFF; CDR3nt: TGCGCCAGCAATAGGGGCGAGACAATTATGAACACTGAAGCTTTCTTT
v_gene: TRBV20-1; j_gene: TRBJ2-3; abundance: once; d_gene: TRBD1; CDR3aa: CSAPAHGQGTDTQYF; CDR3nt: TGCAGTGCTCCAGCCCATGGACAGGGTACAGATACGCAGTATTTT
v_gene: TRBV21-1; j_gene: TRBJ2-5; abundance: .; d_gene: .; CDR3aa: CASSREAGAETQYF; CDR3nt: TGTGCCAGCAGCAGGGAAGCGGGAGCCGAGACCCAGTACTTC
v_gene: TRBV28; j_gene: TRBJ2-7; abundance: .; d_gene: .; CDR3aa: CASSPGTKYEQYF; CDR3nt: TGTGCCAGCAGTCCCGGGACAAAATACGAGCAGTACTTC
v_gene: TRBV4-1; j_gene: TRBJ2-1; abundance: few; d_gene: TRBD2; CDR3aa: CDSSQGGGLAGAYNEQFF; CDR3nt: TGCGACAGCAGCCAAGGAGGTGGATTAGCGGGAGCCTACAATGAGCAGTTCTTC
v_gene: TRBV12-3/TRBV12-4; j_gene: TRBJ1-1; abundance: few; d_gene: .; CDR3aa: CASSLAGTGAFF; CDR3nt: TGTGCCAGCAGTTTAGCGGGTACAGGGGCTTTCTTT
v_gene: TRBV6-1; j_gene: TRBJ2-5; abundance: .; d_gene: .; CDR3aa: CASSEMIRGRETQYF; CDR3nt: TGTGCCAGCAGTGAAATGATCAGGGGACGTGAGACCCAGTACTTC
v_gene: TRBV4-1; j_gene: TRBJ2-5; abundance: .; d_gene: .; CDR3aa: CASSQAPGEWVEQYF; CDR3nt: TGCGCCAGCAGCCAAGCTCCGGGGGAGTGGGTTGAGCAGTACTTC
v_gene: TRBV11-1; j_gene: TRBJ2-1; abundance: few; d_gene: .; CDR3aa: CASSATASSYNEQFF; CDR3nt: TGTGCCAGCAGCGCCACAGCGAGCTCCTACAATGAGCAGTTCTTC
v_gene: TRBV12-3/TRBV12-4; j_gene: TRBJ1-2; abundance: .; d_gene: .; CDR3aa: CASSFVSAYGYTF; CDR3nt: TGTGCCAGCAGTTTTGTGTCAGCCTATGGCTACACCTTC
v_gene: TRBV28; j_gene: TRBJ1-2; abundance: .; d_gene: .; CDR3aa: CASSLLEASYGYTF; CDR3nt: TGTGCCAGCAGTTTATTGGAGGCATCCTATGGCTACACCTTC
v_gene: TRBV20-1; j_gene: TRBJ1-1; abundance: .; d_gene: TRBD1; CDR3aa: CSPYHLTGGWTEAFF; CDR3nt: TGCAGTCCCTATCACCTCACAGGGGGTTGGACTGAAGCTTTCTTT
v_gene: TRBV7-8; j_gene: TRBJ2-3; abundance: few; d_gene: TRBD2; CDR3aa: CASSSGGPSDTQYF; CDR3nt: TGTGCCAGCAGCTCGGGGGGGCCATCAGATACGCAGTATTTT
v_gene: TRBV9; j_gene: TRBJ1-4; abundance: once; d_gene: .; CDR3aa: CASSPSGQRNEKLFF; CDR3nt: TGTGCCAGCAGCCCTAGCGGACAACGAAATGAAAAACTGTTTTTT
v_gene: TRBV28; j_gene: TRBJ2-2; abundance: .; d_gene: TRBD2; CDR3aa: CASSLGRVSTGELFF; CDR3nt: TGTGCCAGCAGTTTAGGGAGGGTTAGCACCGGGGAGCTGTTTTTT
v_gene: TRBV7-6; j_gene: TRBJ1-5; abundance: .; d_gene: TRBD1; CDR3aa: CASSPSTGTDQPQHF; CDR3nt: TGTGCCAGCAGCCCCTCGACAGGGACTGATCAGCCCCAGCATTTT
v_gene: TRBV6-5; j_gene: TRBJ2-1; abundance: few; d_gene: .; CDR3aa: CASSYSKSSSYNEQFF; CDR3nt: TGTGCCAGCAGTTACTCGAAAAGCAGCTCCTACAATGAGCAGTTCTTC
v_gene: TRBV18; j_gene: TRBJ2-6; abundance: few; d_gene: TRBD2; CDR3aa: CASSPDPAGVGANVLTF; CDR3nt: TGTGCCAGCTCACCAGATCCAGCGGGAGTTGGGGCCAACGTCCTGACTTTC
v_gene: TRBV7-2; j_gene: TRBJ2-7; abundance: few; d_gene: .; CDR3aa: CASSLHSRPTYEQYF; CDR3nt: TGTGCCAGCAGCTTGCATTCGAGGCCTACCTACGAGCAGTACTTC
v_gene: TRBV20-1; j_gene: TRBJ2-3; abundance: few; d_gene: TRBD2; CDR3aa: CSANPQLAGVLSDTQYF; CDR3nt: TGCAGTGCTAATCCCCAACTAGCGGGAGTTCTTTCAGATACGCAGTATTTT
v_gene: TRBV6-2/TRBV6-3; j_gene: TRBJ2-1; abundance: .; d_gene: .; CDR3aa: CASSYLPGRRNNEQFF; CDR3nt: TGTGCCAGCAGTTATCTCCCCGGTCGGCGGAACAATGAGCAGTTCTTC
v_gene: TRBV5-1; j_gene: TRBJ2-7; abundance: .; d_gene: .; CDR3aa: CTSSLMAGAPEQYF; CDR3nt: TGCACCAGCAGCTTGATGGCAGGGGCACCCGAGCAGTACTTC
v_gene: TRBV7-3; j_gene: TRBJ2-1; abundance: few; d_gene: TRBD1; CDR3aa: CASSFGTGFYNEQFF; CDR3nt: TGTGCCAGCAGCTTCGGGACAGGGTTTTACAATGAGCAGTTCTTC
v_gene: TRBV20-1; j_gene: TRBJ2-3; abundance: few; d_gene: TRBD2; CDR3aa: CSARVSGGNTDTQYF; CDR3nt: TGCAGTGCTAGAGTCAGCGGGGGGAATACAGATACGCAGTATTTT
v_gene: TRBV9; j_gene: TRBJ2-1; abundance: .; d_gene: TRBD1; CDR3aa: CASSVGSGTGFLSSYNEQFF; CDR3nt: TGTGCCAGCAGCGTAGGGTCCGGGACAGGGTTCCTGAGCTCCTACAATGAGCAGTTCTTC
v_gene: TRBV6-1; j_gene: TRBJ1-3; abundance: .; d_gene: TRBD1; CDR3aa: CASSGQGAIGNTIYF; CDR3nt: TGTGCTAGCAGTGGACAGGGGGCGATCGGAAACACCATATATTTT
v_gene: TRBV12-3/TRBV12-4; j_gene: TRBJ2-1; abundance: few; d_gene: TRBD1; CDR3aa: CASSLEGQVHEQFF; CDR3nt: TGTGCCAGCAGTTTAGAAGGACAGGTACATGAGCAGTTCTTC
v_gene: TRBV6-1; j_gene: TRBJ1-2; abundance: .; d_gene: .; CDR3aa: CASSRDLGYGYTF; CDR3nt: TGTGCCAGCAGCCGGGACCTTGGGTATGGCTACACCTTC
v_gene: TRBV2; j_gene: TRBJ1-5; abundance: .; d_gene: TRBD1; CDR3aa: CASKGRGRSGNQPQHF; CDR3nt: TGTGCCAGCAAGGGGAGGGGGCGGTCCGGCAATCAGCCCCAGCATTTT
v_gene: TRBV7-9; j_gene: TRBJ2-1; abundance: .; d_gene: TRBD2; CDR3aa: CASSERALAVYNEQFF; CDR3nt: TGTGCCAGCAGCGAGAGGGCACTAGCGGTCTACAATGAGCAGTTCTTC
v_gene: TRBV7-8; j_gene: TRBJ2-3; abundance: .; d_gene: TRBD2; CDR3aa: CASSHAGGSTDTQYF; CDR3nt: TGTGCCAGCAGCCACGCGGGGGGGAGCACAGATACGCAGTATTTT
v_gene: TRBV5-1; j_gene: TRBJ2-5; abundance: .; d_gene: .; CDR3aa: CASSPGVRSQYF; CDR3nt: TGCGCCAGCAGCCCGGGAGTCCGGTCCCAGTACTTC
v_gene: TRBV4-1; j_gene: TRBJ1-6; abundance: .; d_gene: .; CDR3aa: CASSQGGRYDSPLHF; CDR3nt: TGCGCCAGCAGCCAAGGGGGCAGATATGATTCACCCCTCCACTTT
v_gene: TRBV10-3; j_gene: TRBJ2-7; abundance: few; d_gene: .; CDR3aa: CAISEGGVVITGEQYF; CDR3nt: TGTGCCATCAGTGAAGGAGGGGTAGTCATCACGGGGGAGCAGTACTTC
v_gene: TRBV27; j_gene: TRBJ2-4; abundance: .; d_gene: TRBD1; CDR3aa: CASSPGQGFGAKNIQYF; CDR3nt: TGTGCCAGCAGTCCGGGACAGGGGTTCGGGGCCAAAAACATTCAGTACTTC
v_gene: TRBV20-1; j_gene: TRBJ2-3; abundance: .; d_gene: TRBD2; CDR3aa: CSARPNIASGSLTDTQYF; CDR3nt: TGCAGTGCTAGACCCAATATAGCTAGCGGGAGTTTGACAGATACGCAGTATTTT
v_gene: TRBV7-3; j_gene: TRBJ2-3; abundance: .; d_gene: .; CDR3aa: CASSLFGGHTDTQYF; CDR3nt: TGTGCCAGCAGCCTATTCGGGGGACACACAGATACGCAGTATTTT
v_gene: TRBV7-9; j_gene: TRBJ1-1; abundance: .; d_gene: .; CDR3aa: CASQMNTEAFF; CDR3nt: TGTGCCAGTCAGATGAACACTGAAGCTTTCTTT
v_gene: TRBV3-1; j_gene: TRBJ2-5; abundance: few; d_gene: TRBD1; CDR3aa: CASSLRGRGRETQYF; CDR3nt: TGTGCCAGCAGCCTAAGGGGTAGGGGGCGAGAGACCCAGTACTTC
v_gene: TRBV9; j_gene: TRBJ2-2; abundance: .; d_gene: TRBD1; CDR3aa: CASSADRVNTGELFF; CDR3nt: TGTGCCAGCAGCGCGGACAGGGTTAACACCGGGGAGCTGTTTTTT
v_gene: TRBV20-1; j_gene: TRBJ2-5; abundance: .; d_gene: TRBD2; CDR3aa: CSASSASGVQETQYF; CDR3nt: TGCAGTGCTAGTAGCGCTAGCGGGGTACAAGAGACCCAGTACTTC
v_gene: TRBV6-1; j_gene: TRBJ2-1; abundance: once; d_gene: TRBD2; CDR3aa: CASSATWEGTQFF; CDR3nt: TGTGCCAGCAGTGCCACATGGGAGGGGACCCAGTTCTTC
v_gene: TRBV29-1; j_gene: TRBJ1-6; abundance: few; d_gene: TRBD1; CDR3aa: CSATGQGPYNSPLHF; CDR3nt: TGCAGCGCGACCGGACAGGGGCCCTATAATTCACCCCTCCACTTT
v_gene: TRBV15; j_gene: TRBJ2-7; abundance: few; d_gene: TRBD2; CDR3aa: CATSRGGVSSGFSYEQYF; CDR3nt: TGTGCCACCAGCAGAGGAGGGGTGTCTAGCGGGTTCTCCTACGAGCAGTACTTC
v_gene: TRBV7-2; j_gene: TRBJ1-5; abundance: few; d_gene: .; CDR3aa: CASSSIRYQPQHF; CDR3nt: TGTGCCAGCAGCTCCATCAGGTATCAGCCCCAGCATTTT
v_gene: TRBV4-1; j_gene: TRBJ1-2; abundance: .; d_gene: .; CDR3aa: CASSQVLEYGYTF; CDR3nt: TGCGCCAGCAGCCAAGTGCTTGAATATGGCTACACCTTC
v_gene: TRBV6-6; j_gene: TRBJ1-1; abundance: .; d_gene: .; CDR3aa: CASSYLGGTEAFF; CDR3nt: TGTGCCAGCAGTTACTTGGGGGGCACTGAAGCTTTCTTT
v_gene: TRBV12-3/TRBV12-4; j_gene: TRBJ2-3; abundance: .; d_gene: .; CDR3aa: CASSTSEIGTDTQYF; CDR3nt: TGTGCCAGCAGTACCTCGGAGATCGGCACAGATACGCAGTATTTT